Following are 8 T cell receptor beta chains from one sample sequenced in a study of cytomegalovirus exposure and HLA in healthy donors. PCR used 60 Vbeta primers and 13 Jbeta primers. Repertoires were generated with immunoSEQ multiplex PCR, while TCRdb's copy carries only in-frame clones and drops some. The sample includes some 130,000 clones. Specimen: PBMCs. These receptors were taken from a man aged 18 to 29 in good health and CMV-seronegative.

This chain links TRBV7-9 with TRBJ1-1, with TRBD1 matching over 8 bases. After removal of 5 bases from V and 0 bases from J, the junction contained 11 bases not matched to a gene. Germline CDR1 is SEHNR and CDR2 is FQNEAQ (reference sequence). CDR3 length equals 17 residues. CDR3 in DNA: TGTGCCAGCAGCCATTCAAACCAGGGGGCGATGAACACTGAAGCTTTCTTT. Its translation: CASSHSNQGAMNTEAFF.

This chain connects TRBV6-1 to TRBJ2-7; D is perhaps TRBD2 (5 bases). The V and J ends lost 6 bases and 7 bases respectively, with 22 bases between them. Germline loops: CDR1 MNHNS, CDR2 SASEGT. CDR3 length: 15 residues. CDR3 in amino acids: CASRRTGSSPGEQYF. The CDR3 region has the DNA TGTGCCAGCAGACGAACCGGATCATCCCCGGGGGAGCAGTACTTC.

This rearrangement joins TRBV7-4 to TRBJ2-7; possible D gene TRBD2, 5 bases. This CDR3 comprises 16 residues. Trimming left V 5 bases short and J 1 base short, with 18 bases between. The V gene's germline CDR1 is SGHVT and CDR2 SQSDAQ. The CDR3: CASSPFSGNASYEQYF. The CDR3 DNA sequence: TGTGCCAGCAGCCCGTTCAGCGGTAACGCATCCTACGAGCAGTACTTC. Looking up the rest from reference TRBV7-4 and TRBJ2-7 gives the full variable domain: GAGVSQSPRYKVAKRGRDVALRCDSISGHVTLYWYRQTLGQGSEVLTYSQSDAQRDKSGRPSGRFSAERPERSVSTLKIQRTEQGDSAVYLCASSPFSGNASYEQYFGPGTRLTVT.

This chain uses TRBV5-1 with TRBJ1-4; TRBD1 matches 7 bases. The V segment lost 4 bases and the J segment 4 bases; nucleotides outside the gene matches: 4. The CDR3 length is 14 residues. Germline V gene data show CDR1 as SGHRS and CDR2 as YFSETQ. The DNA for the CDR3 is TGCGCCAGCAGCGTGGGACAGAATAATGAAAAACTGTTTTTT. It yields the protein CASSVGQNNEKLFF. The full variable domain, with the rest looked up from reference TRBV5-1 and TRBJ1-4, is KAGVTQTPRYLIKTRGQQVTLSCSPISGHRSVSWYQQTPGQGLQFLFEYFSETQRNKGNFPGRFSGRQFSNSRSEMNVSTLELGDSALYLCASSVGQNNEKLFFGSGTQLSVL.

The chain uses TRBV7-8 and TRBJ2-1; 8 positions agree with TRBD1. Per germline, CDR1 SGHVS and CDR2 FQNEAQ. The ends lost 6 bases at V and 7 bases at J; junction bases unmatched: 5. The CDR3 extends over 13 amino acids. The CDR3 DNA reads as TGTGCCAGCAGTTCGACAGGGGAGAATGAGCAGTTCTTC. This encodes CASSSTGENEQFF.

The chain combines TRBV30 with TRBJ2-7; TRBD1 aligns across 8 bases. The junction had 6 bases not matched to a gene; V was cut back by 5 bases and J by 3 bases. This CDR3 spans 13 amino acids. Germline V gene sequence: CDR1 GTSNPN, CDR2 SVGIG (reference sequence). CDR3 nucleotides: TGTGCCTGGGGTCGACAGGGGAGCTACGAGCAGTACTTC. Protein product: CAWGRQGSYEQYF.

CDR3 DNA sequence: TGTGCCAGCAGTCCAGACAGGGGTTTTGACGAGCAGTACTTC. Its protein is CASSPDRGFDEQYF. This chain connects TRBV6-5 to TRBJ2-7, with 8 positions matching TRBD1. Germline V gene lookup returns CDR1 MNHEY and CDR2 SVGAGI. This CDR3 is 14 amino acids long. The trim removed 5 bases at V and 5 bases at J, leaving 8 bases unmatched.

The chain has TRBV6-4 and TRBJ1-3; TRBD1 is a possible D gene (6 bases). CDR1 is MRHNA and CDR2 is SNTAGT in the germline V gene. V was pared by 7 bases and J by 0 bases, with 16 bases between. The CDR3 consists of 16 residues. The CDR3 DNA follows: TGTGCCAGCATCAGGGGATGGCCGAGCTCTGGAAACACCATATATTTT. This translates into CASIRGWPSSGNTIYF.